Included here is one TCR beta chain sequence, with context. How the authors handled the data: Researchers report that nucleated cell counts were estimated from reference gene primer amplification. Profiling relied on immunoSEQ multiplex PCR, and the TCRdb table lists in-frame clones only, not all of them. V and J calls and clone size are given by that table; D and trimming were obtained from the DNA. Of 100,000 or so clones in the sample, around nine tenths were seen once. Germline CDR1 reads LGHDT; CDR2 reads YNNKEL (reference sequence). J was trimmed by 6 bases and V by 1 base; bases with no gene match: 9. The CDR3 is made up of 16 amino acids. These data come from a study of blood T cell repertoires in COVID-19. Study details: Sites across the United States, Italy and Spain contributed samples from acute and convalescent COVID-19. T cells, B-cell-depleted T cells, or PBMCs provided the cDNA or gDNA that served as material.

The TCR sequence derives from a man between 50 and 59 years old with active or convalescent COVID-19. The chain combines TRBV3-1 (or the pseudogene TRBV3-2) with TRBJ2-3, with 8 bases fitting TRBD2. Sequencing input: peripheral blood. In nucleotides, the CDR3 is TGTGCCAGCAGCCAAGCCAGCGGGGGCGCCCTGGATACGCAGTATTTT. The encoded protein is CASSQASGGALDTQYF.